The clone carrying this TCR beta chain was recorded at least ten times. Its antigen remains unidentified. One entry per CDR3 protein results from TCRdb running MiXCR on the 5' RACE reads. There are fewer than 250,000 distinct CDR3 sequences in the sample; 8% to 11% occur only once, and roughly 2.5% lies in the top ten. This specimen comes from a study of CD8 T cells in ankylosing spondylitis. General observations from the study: A motif in TCR beta, a set of eight highly homologous variants, appeared characteristic of ankylosing spondylitis blood.

V lost 0 bases to trimming and J lost 0 bases, with 16 bases between them. The CDR3 loop spans 18 amino acids. Germline loops: CDR1 MGHRA, CDR2 YSYEKL. This chain connects TRBV4-1 to TRBJ2-3, with unresolved D. Sequencing was done on a sample of blood, either unsorted or a sorted T cell fraction (not recorded which). The TCR originated in a male donor with ankylosing spondylitis or in good health (not recorded which). The CDR3 sequence is CASSQDRVGTFSTDTQYF. Here the CDR3 DNA reads TGCGCCAGCAGCCAAGATCGGGTAGGAACCTTTAGCACAGATACGCAGTATTTT.